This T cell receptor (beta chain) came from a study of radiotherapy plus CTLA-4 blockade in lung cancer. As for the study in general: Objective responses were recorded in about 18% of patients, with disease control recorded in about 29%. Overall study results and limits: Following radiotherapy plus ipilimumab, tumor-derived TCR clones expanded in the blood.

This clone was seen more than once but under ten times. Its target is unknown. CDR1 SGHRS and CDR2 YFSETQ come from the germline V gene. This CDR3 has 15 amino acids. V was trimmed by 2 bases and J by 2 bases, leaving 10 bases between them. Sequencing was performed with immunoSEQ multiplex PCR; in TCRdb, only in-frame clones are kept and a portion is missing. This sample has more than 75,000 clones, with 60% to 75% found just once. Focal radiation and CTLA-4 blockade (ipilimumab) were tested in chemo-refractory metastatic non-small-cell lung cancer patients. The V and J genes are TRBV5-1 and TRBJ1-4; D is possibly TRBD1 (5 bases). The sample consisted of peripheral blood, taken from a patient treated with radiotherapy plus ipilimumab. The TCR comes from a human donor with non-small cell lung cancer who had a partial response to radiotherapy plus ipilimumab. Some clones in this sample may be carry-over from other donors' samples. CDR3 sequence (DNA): TGCGCCAGCAGCTTCGCAGGGCCTACTAATGAAAAACTGTTTTTT. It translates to CASSFAGPTNEKLFF. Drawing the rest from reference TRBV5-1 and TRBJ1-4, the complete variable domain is KAGVTQTPRYLIKTRGQQVTLSCSPISGHRSVSWYQQTPGQGLQFLFEYFSETQRNKGNFPGRFSGRQFSNSRSEMNVSTLELGDSALYLCASSFAGPTNEKLFFGSGTQLSVL.